This T cell receptor (beta chain) derives from a study of T cells after yellow fever vaccination. Findings and limits, study-wide: A small proportion of clonotypes was detected in both the CD4 and CD8 compartments. Weaker overall was a secondary response that nonetheless peaked faster, on day 5 versus 15. One caveat is that FACS-sorted repertoires could contain abundant clonotypes contaminating from the bulk population.

The germline V gene encodes CDR1 LGHNA and CDR2 YSLEER. V gave up 0 bases and J gave up 9 bases, with 21 bases separating them. There are 17 residues in the CDR3. This clonotype was seen at least ten times. Its specificity is not known. TCRdb reanalysed the 5' RACE reads using MiXCR and keeps one entry per CDR3 protein. The sample has 300,000 to 400,000 distinct CDR3 sequences; about 6.2% are singletons. The starting material was PBMCs, obtained 5 days after the yellow fever booster vaccination. This chain uses TRBV4-3 with TRBJ2-1; TRBD2 is a possible D gene (7 bases). This TCR came from a man aged 25-40 years who received the YFV17D yellow fever vaccine. The DNA of the CDR3 is TGCGCCAGCAGCCAAGATTTCGTGAGCGGGACATTCGGTGAGCAGTTCTTC. Translated, it gives CASSQDFVSGTFGEQFF.